The clone carrying this T cell receptor beta chain came up once. The CDR3 spans 11 residues. Germline CDR1 and CDR2: MNHNS and SASEGT. Trimming removed 6 bases from V and 5 bases from J, with 5 bases in between. These data belong to a study of blood T cell repertoires in COVID-19. Whole-study context: Acute and convalescent COVID-19 samples came from the United States, Italy and Spain. PBMCs, B-cell-depleted T cells, or T cells provided the cDNA or gDNA that made up the material.

The protocol was immunoSEQ multiplex PCR, while the TCRdb copy is restricted to in-frame clones and leaves out a portion. This sample has about 7,100 clones, with about 89% found just once. Sequenced input: peripheral blood. This receptor was identified in a man in his 70s with active COVID-19. V and J are TRBV6-1 and TRBJ1-5; D call uncertain. The CDR3 loop reads CASSLDQPQHF. For the CDR3, the DNA is TGTGCCAGCAGCCTCGATCAGCCCCAGCATTTT.